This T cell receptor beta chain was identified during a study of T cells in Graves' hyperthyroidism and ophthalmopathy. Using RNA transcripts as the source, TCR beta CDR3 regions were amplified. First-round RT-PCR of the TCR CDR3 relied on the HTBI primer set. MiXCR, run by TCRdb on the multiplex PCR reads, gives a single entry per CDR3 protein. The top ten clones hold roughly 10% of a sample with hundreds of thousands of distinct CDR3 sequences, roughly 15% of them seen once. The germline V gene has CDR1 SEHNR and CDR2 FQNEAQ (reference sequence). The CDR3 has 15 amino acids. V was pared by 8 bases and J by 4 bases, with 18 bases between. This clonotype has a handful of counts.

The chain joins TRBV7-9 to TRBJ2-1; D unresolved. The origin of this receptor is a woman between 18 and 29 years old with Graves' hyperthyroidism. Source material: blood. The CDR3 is CASYPGFSSYNEQFF. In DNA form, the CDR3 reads TGTGCCAGCTACCCCGGCTTTTCCTCTTACAATGAGCAGTTCTTC.